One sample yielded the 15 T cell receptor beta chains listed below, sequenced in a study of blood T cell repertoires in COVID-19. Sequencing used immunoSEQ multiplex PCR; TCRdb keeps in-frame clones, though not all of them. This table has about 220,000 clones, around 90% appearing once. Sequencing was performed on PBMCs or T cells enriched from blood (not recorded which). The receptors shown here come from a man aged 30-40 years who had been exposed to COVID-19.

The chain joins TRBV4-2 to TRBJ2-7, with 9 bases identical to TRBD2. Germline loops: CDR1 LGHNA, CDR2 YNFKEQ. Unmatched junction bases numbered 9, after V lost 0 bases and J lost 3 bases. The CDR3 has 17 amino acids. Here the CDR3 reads CASSQEKRGAGFYEQYF. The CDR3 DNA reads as TGTGCCAGCAGCCAAGAAAAGCGGGGGGCCGGATTCTACGAGCAGTACTTC.

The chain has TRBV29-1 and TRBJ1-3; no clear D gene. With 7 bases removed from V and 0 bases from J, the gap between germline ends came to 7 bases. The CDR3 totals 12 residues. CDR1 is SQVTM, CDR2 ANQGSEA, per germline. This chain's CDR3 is CSAKSSGNTIYF. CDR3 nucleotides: TGCAGCGCGAAGAGCTCTGGAAACACCATATATTTT.

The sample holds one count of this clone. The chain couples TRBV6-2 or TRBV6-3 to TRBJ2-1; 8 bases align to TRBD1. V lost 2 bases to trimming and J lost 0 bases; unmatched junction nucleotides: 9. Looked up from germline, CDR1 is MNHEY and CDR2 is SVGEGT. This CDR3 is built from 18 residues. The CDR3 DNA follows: TGTGCCAGCAGTTACCCGACAGGGGTCGGGTTCTCCTACAATGAGCAGTTCTTC. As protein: CASSYPTGVGFSYNEQFF.

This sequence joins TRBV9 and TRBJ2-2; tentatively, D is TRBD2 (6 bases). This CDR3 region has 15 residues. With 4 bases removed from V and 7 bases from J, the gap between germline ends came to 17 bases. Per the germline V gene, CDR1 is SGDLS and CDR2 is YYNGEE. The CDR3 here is CASSSGWGEGGELFF. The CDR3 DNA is TGTGCCAGCAGCTCAGGTTGGGGGGAAGGCGGGGAGCTGTTTTTT.

The CDR3 nucleotides are TGTGCCAGCAGTGAATGGGGGACAGTTAACACCGGGGAGCTGTTTTTT. This gives the protein CASSEWGTVNTGELFF. This chain connects TRBV2 to TRBJ2-2; 7 nucleotides align to TRBD1. Germline CDR1 SNHLY, CDR2 FYNNEI. V was pared by 2 bases and J by 2 bases, with 5 bases of the junction left unmatched. CDR3 length: 16 amino acids.

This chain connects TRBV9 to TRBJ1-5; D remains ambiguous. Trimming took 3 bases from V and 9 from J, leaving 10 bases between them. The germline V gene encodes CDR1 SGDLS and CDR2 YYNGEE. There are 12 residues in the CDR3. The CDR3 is CASSADSGPQHF. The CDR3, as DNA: TGTGCCAGCAGCGCAGATTCGGGGCCCCAGCATTTT.

Written as DNA, the CDR3 is TGTGCCAGCAGCTTACGCCAACTAGCCCCGAGAGGGGGGGGTACGCAGTATTTT. Translation: CASSLRQLAPRGGGTQYF. The rearrangement links TRBV13 to TRBJ2-3; the D gene is possibly TRBD2 (7 bases). The ends were cut back, 2 bases at V and 8 bases at J, with 26 bases in the middle. Per germline, CDR1 PRHDT and CDR2 FYEKMQ (reference sequence). The CDR3 has 18 amino acids.

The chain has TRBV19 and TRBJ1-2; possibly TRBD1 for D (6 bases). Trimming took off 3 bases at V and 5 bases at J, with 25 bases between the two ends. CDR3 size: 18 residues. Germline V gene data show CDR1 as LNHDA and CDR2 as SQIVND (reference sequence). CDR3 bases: TGTGCCAGTAGTATGTGGGGGCCAAAATTGGGGCCCCATTATGGCTACACCTTC. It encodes CASSMWGPKLGPHYGYTF.

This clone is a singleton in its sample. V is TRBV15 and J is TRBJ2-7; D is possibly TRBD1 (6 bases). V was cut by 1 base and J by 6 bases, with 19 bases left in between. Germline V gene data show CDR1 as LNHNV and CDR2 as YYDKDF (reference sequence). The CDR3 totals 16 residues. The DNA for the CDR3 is TGTGCCACCAGCAGAGGCCACAGGGATATATCAGGCGAGCAGTACTTC. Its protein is CATSRGHRDISGEQYF.

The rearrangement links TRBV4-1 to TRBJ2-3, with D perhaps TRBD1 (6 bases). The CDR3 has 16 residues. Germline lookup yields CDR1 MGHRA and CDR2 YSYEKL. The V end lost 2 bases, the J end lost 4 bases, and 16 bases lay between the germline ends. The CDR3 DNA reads TGCGCCAGCAGCCAACTCCCCAACAGGGTGTCAGATACGCAGTATTTT. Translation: CASSQLPNRVSDTQYF.

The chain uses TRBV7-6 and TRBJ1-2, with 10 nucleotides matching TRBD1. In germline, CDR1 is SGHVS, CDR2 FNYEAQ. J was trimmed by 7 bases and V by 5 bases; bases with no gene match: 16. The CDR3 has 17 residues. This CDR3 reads CASSLSLPGQGNGGYTF. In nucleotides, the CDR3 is TGTGCCAGCAGCCTGTCCCTACCGGGACAGGGGAACGGTGGCTACACCTTC.

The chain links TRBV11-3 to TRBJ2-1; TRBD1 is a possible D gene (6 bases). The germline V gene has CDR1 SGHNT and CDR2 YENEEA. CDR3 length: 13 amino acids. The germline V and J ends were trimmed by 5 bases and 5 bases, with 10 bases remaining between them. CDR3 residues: CASSPDSDNEQFF. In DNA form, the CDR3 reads TGTGCCAGCAGCCCGGACAGTGACAATGAGCAGTTCTTC. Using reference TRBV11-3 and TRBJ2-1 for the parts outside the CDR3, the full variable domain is EAGVVQSPRYKIIEKKQPVAFWCNPISGHNTLYWYLQNLGQGPELLIRYENEEAVDDSQLPKDRFSAERLKGVDSTLKIQPAELGDSAVYLCASSPDSDNEQFFGPGTRLTVL.

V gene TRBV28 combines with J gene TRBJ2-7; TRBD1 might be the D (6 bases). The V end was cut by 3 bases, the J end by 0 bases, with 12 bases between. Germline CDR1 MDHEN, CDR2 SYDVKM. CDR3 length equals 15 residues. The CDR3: CASSFFGGSSYEQYF. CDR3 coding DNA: TGTGCCAGCAGTTTCTTTGGGGGCAGCTCCTACGAGCAGTACTTC. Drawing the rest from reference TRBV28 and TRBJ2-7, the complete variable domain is DVKVTQSSRYLVKRTGEKVFLECVQDMDHENMFWYRQDPGLGLRLIYFSYDVKMKEKGDIPEGYSVSREKKERFSLILESASTNQTSMYLCASSFFGGSSYEQYFGPGTRLTVT.

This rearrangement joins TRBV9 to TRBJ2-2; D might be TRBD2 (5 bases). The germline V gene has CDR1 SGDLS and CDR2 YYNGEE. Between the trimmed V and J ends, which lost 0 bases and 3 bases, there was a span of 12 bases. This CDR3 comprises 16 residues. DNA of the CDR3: TGTGCCAGCAGCGTAGATGTCCGGGGTGACACCGGGGAGCTGTTTTTT. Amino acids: CASSVDVRGDTGELFF.

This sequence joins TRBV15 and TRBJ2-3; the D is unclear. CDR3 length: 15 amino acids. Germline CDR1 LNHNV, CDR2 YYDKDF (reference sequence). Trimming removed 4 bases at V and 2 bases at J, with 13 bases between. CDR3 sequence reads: CATSKRGPSTDTQYF. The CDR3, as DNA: TGTGCCACCAGCAAGCGAGGCCCCTCCACAGATACGCAGTATTTT.